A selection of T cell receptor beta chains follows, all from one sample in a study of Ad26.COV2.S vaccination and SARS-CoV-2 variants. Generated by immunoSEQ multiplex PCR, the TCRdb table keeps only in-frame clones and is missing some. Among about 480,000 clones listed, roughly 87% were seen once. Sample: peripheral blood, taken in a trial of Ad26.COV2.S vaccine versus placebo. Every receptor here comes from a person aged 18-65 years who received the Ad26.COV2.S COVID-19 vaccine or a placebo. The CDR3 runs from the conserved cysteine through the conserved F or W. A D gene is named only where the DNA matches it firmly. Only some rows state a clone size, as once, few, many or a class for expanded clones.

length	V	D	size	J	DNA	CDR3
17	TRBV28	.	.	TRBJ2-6	TGTGCCAGCATTGGGGCAGGAGCTTACTCTGGGGCCAACGTCCTGACTTTC	CASIGAGAYSGANVLTF
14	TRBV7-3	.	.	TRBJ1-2	TGTGCCAGCAGCAACACGGCCGGAGTCTATGGCTACACCTTC	CASSNTAGVYGYTF
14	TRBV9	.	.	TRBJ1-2	TGTGCCAGCAGCGTAGGCCAGGGGAACTATGGCTACACCTTC	CASSVGQGNYGYTF
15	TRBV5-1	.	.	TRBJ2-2	TGCGCCAGCAGCGAGGGACGGACGAACACCGGGGAGCTGTTTTTT	CASSEGRTNTGELFF
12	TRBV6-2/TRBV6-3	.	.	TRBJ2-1	TGTGCCAGCAGTATCACCCAGGACAAGCAGTTCTTC	CASSITQDKQFF
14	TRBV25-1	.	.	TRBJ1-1	TGTGCCAGCAGGACGATCGGAGAAAACACTGAAGCTTTCTTT	CASRTIGENTEAFF
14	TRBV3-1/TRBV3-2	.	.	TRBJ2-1	TGTGCCAGCAGCCTAGCGAGCTCCTACAATGAGCAGTTCTTC	CASSLASSYNEQFF
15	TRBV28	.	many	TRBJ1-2	TGTGCCATCTACTTACAAGGGCAGACTAACTATGGCTACACCTTC	CAIYLQGQTNYGYTF
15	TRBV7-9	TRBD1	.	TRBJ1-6	TGTGCCAGCAGCTTAATCCGGGACAGGCCCCTAAGTCTCCACTTT	CASSLIRDRPLSLHF
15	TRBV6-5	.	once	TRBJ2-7	TGTGCCAGTATTAATGCCGGGACCGCACCCTACGAGCAGTACTTC	CASINAGTAPYEQYF